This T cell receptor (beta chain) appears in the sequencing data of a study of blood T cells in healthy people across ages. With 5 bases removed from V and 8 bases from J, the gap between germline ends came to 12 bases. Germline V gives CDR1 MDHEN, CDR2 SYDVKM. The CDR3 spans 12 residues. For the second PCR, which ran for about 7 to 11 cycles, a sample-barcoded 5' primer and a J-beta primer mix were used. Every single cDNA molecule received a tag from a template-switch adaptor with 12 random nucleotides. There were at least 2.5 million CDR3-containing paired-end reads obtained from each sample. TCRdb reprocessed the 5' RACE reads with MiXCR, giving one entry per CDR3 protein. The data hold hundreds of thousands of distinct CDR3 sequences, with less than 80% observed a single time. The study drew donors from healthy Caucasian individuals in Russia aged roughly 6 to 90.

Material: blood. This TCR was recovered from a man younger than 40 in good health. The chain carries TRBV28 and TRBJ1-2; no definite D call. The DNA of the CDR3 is TGTGCCAGCAGTCCAGAGACGGAGGGCTACACCTTC. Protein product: CASSPETEGYTF.